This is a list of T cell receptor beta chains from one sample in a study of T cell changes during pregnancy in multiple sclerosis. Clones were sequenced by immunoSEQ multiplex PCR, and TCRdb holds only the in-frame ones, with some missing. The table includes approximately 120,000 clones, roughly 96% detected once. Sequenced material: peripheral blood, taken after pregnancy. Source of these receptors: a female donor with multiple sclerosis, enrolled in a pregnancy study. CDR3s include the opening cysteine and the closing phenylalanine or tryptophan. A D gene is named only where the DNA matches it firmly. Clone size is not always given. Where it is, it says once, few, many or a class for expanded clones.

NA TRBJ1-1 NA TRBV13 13 TGTGCCAGCAGCTTAGGTGGCGGCTTGAGGGCTTTCTTT CASSLGGGLRAFF
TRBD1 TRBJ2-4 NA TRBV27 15 TGTGCCAGCAGTTTATCTTCGGACAGGGGGCACATTCAGTACTTC CASSLSSDRGHIQYF
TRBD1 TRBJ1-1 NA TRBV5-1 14 TGCGCCAGCAGACCGGGACAGCGGAACACTGAAGCTTTCTTT CASRPGQRNTEAFF
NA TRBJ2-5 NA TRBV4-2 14 TGTGCCAGCAGCCAAGATGCCGGGGTCGGGACCCAGTACTTC CASSQDAGVGTQYF
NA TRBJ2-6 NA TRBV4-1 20 TGCGCCAGCAGCCAAGTGTATGAAGGAGGGCCGGGCTCTGGGGCCAACGTCCTGACTTTC CASSQVYEGGPGSGANVLTF
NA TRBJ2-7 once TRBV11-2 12 TGTGCCAGCAGCTCAGCAGGAAACGAGCAGTACTTC CASSSAGNEQYF
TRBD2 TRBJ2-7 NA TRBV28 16 TGTGCCAGCAGCTCTGGGACTAGCGGGAGGGACTACGAGCAGTACTTC CASSSGTSGRDYEQYF
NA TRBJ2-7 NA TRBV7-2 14 TGTGCCAGCAGCTTACTGGCTAGTAGGAACGAGCAGTACTTC CASSLLASRNEQYF
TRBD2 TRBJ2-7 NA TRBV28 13 TGTGCCAGCACCGGGGGGGGGACCTACGAGCAGTACTTC CASTGGGTYEQYF
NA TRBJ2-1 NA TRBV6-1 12 TGTGCCAGCCGGTCCCCTAGCTTCTCGCAGTTCTTC CASRSPSFSQFF
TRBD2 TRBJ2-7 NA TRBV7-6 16 TGTGCCAGCAGCCCCCGAGGAGGACTAGGCCGCTACGAGCAGTACTTC CASSPRGGLGRYEQYF
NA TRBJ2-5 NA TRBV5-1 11 TGCGCCAGCAGCCTGCAGGAGACCCAGTACTTC CASSLQETQYF
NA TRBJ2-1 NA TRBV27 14 TGTGCCAGCAGTTTAGAGGGAGCCTACAATGAGCAGTTCTTC CASSLEGAYNEQFF
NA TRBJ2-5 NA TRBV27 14 TGTGCCAGCAGTTTAGGACAGTCCATAGAGACCCAGTACTTC CASSLGQSIETQYF
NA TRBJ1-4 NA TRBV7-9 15 TGTGCCAGCAGCCCCCGAGGGACAACTAATGAAAAACTGTTTTTT CASSPRGTTNEKLFF
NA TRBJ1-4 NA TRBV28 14 TGTGCCAGCAGTTTCCCGATGAGGGCGGAAAAACTGTTTTTT CASSFPMRAEKLFF
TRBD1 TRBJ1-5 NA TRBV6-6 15 TGTGCCAGTGCTGTGGGACAGGCTCCCAATCAGCCCCAGCATTTT CASAVGQAPNQPQHF